This TCR beta chain was captured by sequencing in a study of blood T cell repertoires in COVID-19. Study summary: The United States, Italy and Spain were the sources of the acute and convalescent COVID-19 samples. From T cells, B-cell-depleted T cells, or PBMCs came the material, which was cDNA or gDNA.

The V end lost 5 bases, the J end lost 2 bases, and 16 bases lay between the germline ends. Germline V gives CDR1 LNHDA, CDR2 SQIVND (reference sequence). The CDR3 has 15 residues. Here immunoSEQ multiplex PCR was the method, and the copy in TCRdb shows in-frame clones only, minus some. The repertoire has about 150,000 clones, around 84% of them found once; the top ten carry 30% to 45%. This chain links TRBV19 with TRBJ2-7; perhaps TRBD2 as D (7 bases). The sequencing sample was made of peripheral blood. This receptor was obtained from a human donor in a cohort sampled during active COVID-19. In nucleotides, the CDR3 is TGTGCCAGTAGTGTCGCGGGGGCCGGTACCTACGAGCAGTACTTC. This sequence encodes CASSVAGAGTYEQYF.